This T cell receptor beta chain was documented in a study of cytomegalovirus exposure and HLA in healthy donors. The CDR3 is 13 residues long. Germline-derived CDR1 and CDR2 are MNHNS and SASEGT. V shed 2 bases and J shed 3 bases, with 5 bases lying between them. PCR was performed using 60 Vbeta and 13 Jbeta primers. In the original workflow: There were 70 million to 95 million unique TCR beta chains by a later count, and about 11 million of them were shared. Measured with immunoSEQ multiplex PCR; TCRdb has only the in-frame clones, and not every one. V and J calls and clone size are as listed in that table; D and trimming were resolved from the DNA. The sample gives about 210,000 clones, 75% to 85% of which show up once; about 0.37% is in the top ten. With regard to this clone: Its antigen is unknown.

Findings and caveats of the study: Many donors shared some public TCRs, even though most TCR sequences were rare.

It was healthy bone marrow donors who served as donors. The specimen sequenced was PBMCs. This sequence was found in a male donor in good health and CMV-seropositive. The chain carries TRBV6-1 and TRBJ1-3; D remains ambiguous. The CDR3: CASSELGGNTIYF. The CDR3 nucleotides are TGTGCCAGCAGTGAACTCGGTGGAAACACCATATATTTT.